This T cell receptor beta chain was obtained from a study of T cell responses to AZD1222 COVID-19 vaccine (dated by TCRdb to about 2021). With regard to the full study: AZD1222 recipients given second doses at about 4 weeks or at about 12 weeks were pooled, since spike-specific TCR depth and breadth were not found to differ between the two schedules. TCR sequencing covered some 240 trial participants: nearly 210 given two doses of AZD1222 and around 25 given two doses of MenACWY control vaccine. Trial participants were enrolled by age into subgroups of 18-55, 56-69 and 70-plus years, and 148, 28 and 57 TCR-sequenced participants, respectively, were included in these subgroups. Study-wide findings and limitations: In the small 56-69-year group, the increase in depth fell short of significance, most likely because of low power. Reportedly, almost half of the unique spike-specific TCRs recognized epitopes lying outside the regions that are mutated in the B.1.351 and B.1.1.7 variants. A significant rise in spike-specific TCR breadth and depth was observed after two AZD1222 doses relative to day 0 and relative to MenACWY recipients. Vaccine-associated CD4 TCRs spanned the whole spike protein, with dominant responses in regions 160-218 and 743-854. Conclusions about previously exposed vaccinees were limited because only five to seven AZD1222 recipients were SARS-CoV-2 seropositive at baseline. No day 14 peak-response samples were available, so repertoires were characterized only after the peak T cell response. Most participants were white British and females outnumbered males, and the authors suggested that clonal diversity may have been underestimated.

Taken with the paper, the label for time point translates to: baseline before first vaccination. Samples from vaccinated people were obtained from the UK trials COV001 and COV002, which included a single-blind randomized controlled phase 2/3 trial of AZD1222 (ChAdOx1 nCoV-19) in healthy adults. Trial participant PBMC samples were collected at day 0 and day 28 after the second dose for TCRbeta chain sequencing. On this clone: No cognate antigen has been identified for it. There are no base qualities to consult, and no much larger clone falls within one base.

CDR3 length: 12 amino acids, cysteine to phenylalanine. Only CDR3 DNA is held: 36 bases, read in frame from base 1. Trimming costs V 1 base and J 4 bases, and their ends lie 4 bases apart. The CDR3 regions of human TCRbeta chains were analyzed by immunosequencing. For the original study's pipeline: Repertoire TCRs were checked for matches against a reference library of SARS-CoV-2-specific TCRs that had been generated using the MIRA antigen-specificity platform. Breadth meant the fraction of unique TCRs that were SARS-CoV-2-associated, whereas depth meant the fraction of total T cells that were SARS-CoV-2-associated. Using the MIRA data, each spike-specific TCR was assigned both to the spike region to which the TCR was reactive and to a CD4 or CD8 class. Log10-transformed breadth and depth values were compared by one-way ANOVA with Sidak's multiple comparisons tests. Drawn from immuneACCESS, this table holds only the in-frame rearrangements with V and J called that TCRdb kept. Clones are partly lost; checked studies trace under half to an unresolved V gene and leave the rest unexplained. Clone size and V and J calls were adopted from that table, with D and trimming inferred from the DNA. The sample contains about 130,000 clones, roughly 88% of them found a single time. The ten biggest clones cover under 2% of the sample.

This receptor was taken from an adult in good health. This sample comprised peripheral blood, obtained on day 0 of AZD1222 vaccination. This receptor chain uses TRBV12-3 or TRBV12-4 and TRBJ1-2, with no confidently assigned D gene. Here is the DNA: TGTGCCAGCAGTTTAGGGACCTATGGCTACACCTTC. Its translation is CASSLGTYGYTF.